The rows below give T cell receptor beta chains drawn from one sample of a study of CD8 T cells in cerebrospinal fluid in Alzheimer's disease. With the 10x single-cell sequencing reads reprocessed, TCRdb shows one record per CDR3 protein and no DNA. The sample table includes approximately 1,200 distinct CDR3 sequences. Material: cerebrospinal fluid. The source of these receptors is a human donor with Parkinson's disease. Both conserved end residues are part of each CDR3. Fields, in order: clone size, V gene, J gene, CDR3 protein. Clone size is shown for a subset of rows, as once, few, many or a class of expanded clone.

size: medium-sized
V: TRBV4-2
J: TRBJ2-7
CDR3: CASSPGTSGYEQYF

size: medium-sized
V: TRBV7-8
J: TRBJ2-7
CDR3: CASSLGFGRLSYEQYF

size: medium-sized
V: TRBV4-1
J: TRBJ1-4
CDR3: CASSQNYEKLFF

size: medium-sized
V: TRBV7-2
J: TRBJ1-1
CDR3: CASGQGANTEAFF

size: -
V: TRBV23-1
J: TRBJ2-1
CDR3: CASRYWLRLDEQFF

size: -
V: TRBV6-6
J: TRBJ1-1
CDR3: CASRPDRGRAFF

size: medium-sized
V: TRBV4-2
J: TRBJ2-7
CDR3: CASSQEEGDLSYEQYF

size: medium-sized
V: TRBV6-5
J: TRBJ2-1
CDR3: CASSRTFAGNEQFF

size: -
V: TRBV7-9
J: TRBJ1-5
CDR3: CASSLTDSNQPQHF

size: medium-sized
V: TRBV10-3
J: TRBJ2-5
CDR3: CATNDRGEETQYF

size: medium-sized
V: TRBV13
J: TRBJ1-4
CDR3: CASSFDPHRLPEKLFF

size: -
V: TRBV2
J: TRBJ2-3
CDR3: CASSGSGGADTQYF

size: large
V: TRBV14
J: TRBJ2-2
CDR3: CASSPRQGPGELFF

size: -
V: TRBV6-4
J: TRBJ2-5
CDR3: CASSPGTGGQETQYF

size: medium-sized
V: TRBV3-1
J: TRBJ2-3
CDR3: CASSHQTSGVTDTQYF

size: medium-sized
V: TRBV7-2
J: TRBJ1-4
CDR3: CASSTNRAVNEKLFF

size: medium-sized
V: TRBV30
J: TRBJ1-2
CDR3: CAWSVKGAYGYTF

size: medium-sized
V: TRBV6-2/TRBV6-3
J: TRBJ2-7
CDR3: CASKRGEFYEQYF

size: -
V: TRBV6-1
J: TRBJ2-7
CDR3: CASSEAQTRSEQYF

size: medium-sized
V: TRBV9
J: TRBJ2-5
CDR3: CASSVGDGVGETQYF

size: medium-sized
V: TRBV7-4
J: TRBJ1-4
CDR3: CASSPKRARGSEKLFF

size: -
V: TRBV7-2
J: TRBJ2-3
CDR3: CASSLGLEVDTQYF

size: medium-sized
V: TRBV19
J: TRBJ1-2
CDR3: CASSINQRQYTNYGYTF

size: medium-sized
V: TRBV20-1
J: TRBJ2-3
CDR3: CSASQGEDTQYF

size: large
V: TRBV5-5
J: TRBJ1-1
CDR3: CASSRQGGSEAFF

size: medium-sized
V: TRBV20-1
J: TRBJ2-1
CDR3: CSAFDEGEGNEQFF

size: medium-sized
V: TRBV11-2
J: TRBJ1-3
CDR3: CASSLQMTAYSGNTIYF

size: medium-sized
V: TRBV19
J: TRBJ2-7
CDR3: CASSPGRMLQYF

size: medium-sized
V: TRBV29-1
J: TRBJ1-1
CDR3: CSVGGRTEAFF

size: -
V: TRBV29-1
J: TRBJ1-1
CDR3: CSAGGQGYTEAFF

size: -
V: TRBV6-5
J: TRBJ2-5
CDR3: CASSYSPNGEETQYF

size: medium-sized
V: TRBV7-6
J: TRBJ2-7
CDR3: CASSLGAGADEQYF

size: medium-sized
V: TRBV4-1
J: TRBJ2-7
CDR3: CASSQVRVGGDRYEQYF

size: -
V: TRBV18
J: TRBJ2-5
CDR3: CASSLGTSGSSFETQYF

size: medium-sized
V: TRBV24-1
J: TRBJ2-1
CDR3: CATSLRWDEQFF

size: medium-sized
V: TRBV20-1
J: TRBJ1-2
CDR3: CSARDRDSANYGYTF

size: medium-sized
V: TRBV7-8
J: TRBJ2-5
CDR3: CASSFLATQETQYF

size: medium-sized
V: TRBV5-1
J: TRBJ1-1
CDR3: CASSLGRERVGNTEAFF

size: medium-sized
V: TRBV7-3
J: TRBJ2-3
CDR3: CASSLGWETVGDTQYF

size: medium-sized
V: TRBV5-5
J: TRBJ2-3
CDR3: CASSFGRAIDTQYF

size: medium-sized
V: TRBV2
J: TRBJ2-1
CDR3: CASSELYISSYNEQFF

size: large
V: TRBV20-1
J: TRBJ2-3
CDR3: CSARLAGTTDTQYF

size: -
V: TRBV6-5
J: TRBJ2-7
CDR3: CASSYASGSLYEQYF